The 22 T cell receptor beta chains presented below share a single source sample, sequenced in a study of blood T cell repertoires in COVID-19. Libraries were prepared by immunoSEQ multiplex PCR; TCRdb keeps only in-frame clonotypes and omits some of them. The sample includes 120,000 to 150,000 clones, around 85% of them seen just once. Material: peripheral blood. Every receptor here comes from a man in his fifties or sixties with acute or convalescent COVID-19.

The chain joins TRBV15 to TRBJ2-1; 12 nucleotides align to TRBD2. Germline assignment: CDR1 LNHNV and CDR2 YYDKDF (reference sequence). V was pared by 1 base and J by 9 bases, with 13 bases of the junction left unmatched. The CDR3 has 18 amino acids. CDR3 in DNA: TGTGCCACCAGCAGAGCTCCCGGGCTAGCGGGAGGGCCTGGTGAGCAGTTCTTC. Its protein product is CATSRAPGLAGGPGEQFF.

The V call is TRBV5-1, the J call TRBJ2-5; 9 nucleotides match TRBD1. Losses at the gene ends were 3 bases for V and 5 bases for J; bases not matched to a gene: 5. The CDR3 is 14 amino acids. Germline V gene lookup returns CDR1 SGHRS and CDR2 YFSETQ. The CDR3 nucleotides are TGCGCCAGCAGCTCTCGGGGACAGGGTGAGACCCAGTACTTC. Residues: CASSSRGQGETQYF.

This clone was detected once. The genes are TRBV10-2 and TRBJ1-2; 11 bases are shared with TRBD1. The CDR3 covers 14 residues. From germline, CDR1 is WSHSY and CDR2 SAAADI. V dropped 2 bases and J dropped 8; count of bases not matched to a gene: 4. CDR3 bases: TGCGCCAGCAGTGAGGGACAGGGGGCGGAAGGCTACACCTTC. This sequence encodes CASSEGQGAEGYTF.

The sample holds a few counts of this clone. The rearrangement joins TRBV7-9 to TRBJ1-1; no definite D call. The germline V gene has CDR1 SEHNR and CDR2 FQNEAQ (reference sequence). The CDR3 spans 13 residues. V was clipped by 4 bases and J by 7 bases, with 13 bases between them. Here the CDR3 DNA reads TGTGCCAGCAGCTCCCCGGGGTATGTTGAAGCTTTCTTT. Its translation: CASSSPGYVEAFF. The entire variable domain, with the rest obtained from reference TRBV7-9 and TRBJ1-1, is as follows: DTGVSQNPRHKITKRGQNVTFRCDPISEHNRLYWYRQTLGQGPEFLTYFQNEAQLEKSRLLSDRFSAERPKGSFSTLEIQRTEQGDSAMYLCASSSPGYVEAFFGQGTRLTVV.

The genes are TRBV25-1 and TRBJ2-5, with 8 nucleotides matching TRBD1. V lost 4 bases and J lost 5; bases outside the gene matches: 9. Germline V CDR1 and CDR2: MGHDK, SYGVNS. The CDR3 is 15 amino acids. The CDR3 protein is CASSVQGGWMETQYF. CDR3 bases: TGTGCCAGCAGTGTACAGGGGGGCTGGATGGAGACCCAGTACTTC.

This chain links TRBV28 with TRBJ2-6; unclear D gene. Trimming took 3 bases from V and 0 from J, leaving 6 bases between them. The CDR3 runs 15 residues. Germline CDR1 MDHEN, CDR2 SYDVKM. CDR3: CASSFWASGANVLTF. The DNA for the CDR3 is TGTGCCAGCAGTTTTTGGGCCTCTGGGGCCAACGTCCTGACTTTC.

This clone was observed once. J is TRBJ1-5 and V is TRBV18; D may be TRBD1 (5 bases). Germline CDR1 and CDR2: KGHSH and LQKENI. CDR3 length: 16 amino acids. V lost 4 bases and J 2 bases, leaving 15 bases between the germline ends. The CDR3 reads CASSRDSGQGNQPQHF. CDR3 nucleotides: TGTGCCAGCTCACGCGATAGCGGACAAGGCAATCAGCCCCAGCATTTT.

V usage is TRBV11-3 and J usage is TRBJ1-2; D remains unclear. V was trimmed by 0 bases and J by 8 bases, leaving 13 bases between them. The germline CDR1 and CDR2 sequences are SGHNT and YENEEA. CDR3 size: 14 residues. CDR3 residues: CASSLDGGMKGYTF. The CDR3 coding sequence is TGTGCCAGCAGCTTAGATGGCGGGATGAAGGGCTACACCTTC. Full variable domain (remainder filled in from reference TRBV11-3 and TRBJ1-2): EAGVVQSPRYKIIEKKQPVAFWCNPISGHNTLYWYLQNLGQGPELLIRYENEEAVDDSQLPKDRFSAERLKGVDSTLKIQPAELGDSAVYLCASSLDGGMKGYTFGSGTRLTVV.

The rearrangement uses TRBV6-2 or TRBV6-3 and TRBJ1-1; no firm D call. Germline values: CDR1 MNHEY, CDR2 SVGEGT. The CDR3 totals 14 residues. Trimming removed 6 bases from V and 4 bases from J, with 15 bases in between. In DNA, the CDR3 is TGTGCCAGCAGCCACAGCTTCCTGGGCACTGAAGCTTTCTTT. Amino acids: CASSHSFLGTEAFF.

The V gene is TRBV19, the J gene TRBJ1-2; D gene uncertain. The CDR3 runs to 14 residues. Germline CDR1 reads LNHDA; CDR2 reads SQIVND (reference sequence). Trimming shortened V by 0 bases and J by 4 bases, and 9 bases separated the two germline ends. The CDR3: CASSIDLSFYGYTF. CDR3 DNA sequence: TGTGCCAGTAGTATAGATCTTTCTTTCTATGGCTACACCTTC.

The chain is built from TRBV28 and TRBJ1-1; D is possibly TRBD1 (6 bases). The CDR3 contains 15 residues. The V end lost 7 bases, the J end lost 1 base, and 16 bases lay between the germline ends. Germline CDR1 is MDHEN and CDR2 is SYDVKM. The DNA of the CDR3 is TGTGCCAGCACGAACGAGGGCAGGGGGAACACTGAAGCTTTCTTT. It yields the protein CASTNEGRGNTEAFF.

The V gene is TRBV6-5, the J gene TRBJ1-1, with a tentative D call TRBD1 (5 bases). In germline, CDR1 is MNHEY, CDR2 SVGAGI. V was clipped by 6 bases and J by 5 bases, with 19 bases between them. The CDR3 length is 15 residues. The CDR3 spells CASRSAYAGGTEAFF. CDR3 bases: TGTGCCAGCAGATCGGCCTATGCGGGGGGGACTGAAGCTTTCTTT.

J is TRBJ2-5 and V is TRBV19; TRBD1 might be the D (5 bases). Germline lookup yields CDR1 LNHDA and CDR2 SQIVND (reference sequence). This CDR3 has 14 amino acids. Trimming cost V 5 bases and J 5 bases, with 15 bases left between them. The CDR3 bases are TGTGCCAGTAGTTCCTGGCAGGGTTTGGAGACCCAGTACTTC. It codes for CASSSWQGLETQYF. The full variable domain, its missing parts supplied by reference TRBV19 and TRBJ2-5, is DGGITQSPKYLFRKEGQNVTLSCEQNLNHDAMYWYRQDPGQGLRLIYYSQIVNDFQKGDIAEGYSVSREKKESFPLTVTSAQKNPTAFYLCASSSWQGLETQYFGPGTRLLVL.

The DNA for the CDR3 is TGTGCCAGCAGCAAAGCGAGAGGGCGGGAGACCCAGTACTTC. As protein: CASSKARGRETQYF. The chain recombines TRBV21-1 with TRBJ2-5; TRBD2 is taken as the D call from the table, unchecked against the DNA. TRBV21-1 counts as a pseudogene. The CDR3 consists of 14 residues.

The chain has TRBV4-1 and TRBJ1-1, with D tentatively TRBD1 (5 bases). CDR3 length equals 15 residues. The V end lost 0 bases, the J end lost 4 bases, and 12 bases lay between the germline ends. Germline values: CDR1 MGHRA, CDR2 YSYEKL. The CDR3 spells CASSQDMYGGTEAFF. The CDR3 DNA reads TGCGCCAGCAGCCAAGATATGTACGGGGGCACTGAAGCTTTCTTT.

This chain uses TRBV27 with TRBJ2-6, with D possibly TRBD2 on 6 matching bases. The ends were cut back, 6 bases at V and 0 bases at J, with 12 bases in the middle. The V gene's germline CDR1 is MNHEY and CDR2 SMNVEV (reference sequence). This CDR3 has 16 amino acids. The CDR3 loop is CASRAGLRSGANVLTF. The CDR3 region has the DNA TGTGCCAGCAGGGCGGGACTTCGCTCTGGGGCCAACGTCCTGACTTTC. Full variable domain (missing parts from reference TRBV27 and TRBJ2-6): EAQVTQNPRYLITVTGKKLTVTCSQNMNHEYMSWYRQDPGLGLRQIYYSMNVEVTDKGDVPEGYKVSRKEKRNFPLILESPSPNQTSLYFCASRAGLRSGANVLTFGAGSRLTVL.

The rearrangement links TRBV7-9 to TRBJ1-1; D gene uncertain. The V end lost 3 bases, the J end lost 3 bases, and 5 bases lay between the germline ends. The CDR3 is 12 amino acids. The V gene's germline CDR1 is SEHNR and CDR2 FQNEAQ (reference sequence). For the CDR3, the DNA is TGTGCCAGCAGCTTCGAGTACACTGAAGCTTTCTTT. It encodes CASSFEYTEAFF.

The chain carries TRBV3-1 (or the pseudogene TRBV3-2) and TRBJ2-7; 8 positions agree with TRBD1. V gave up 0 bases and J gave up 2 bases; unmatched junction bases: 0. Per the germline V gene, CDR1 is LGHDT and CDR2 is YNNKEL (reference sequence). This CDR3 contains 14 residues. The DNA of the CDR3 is TGTGCCAGCAGCCAAGACAGGGGGCCCTACGAGCAGTACTTC. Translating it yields CASSQDRGPYEQYF.

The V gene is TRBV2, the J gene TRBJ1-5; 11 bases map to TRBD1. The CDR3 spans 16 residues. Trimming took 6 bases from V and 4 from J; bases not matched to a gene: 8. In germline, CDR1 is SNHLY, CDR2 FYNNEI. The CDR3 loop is CASRAPGQGGNQPQHF. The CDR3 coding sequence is TGTGCCAGCAGGGCTCCGGGACAGGGGGGAAATCAGCCCCAGCATTTT.

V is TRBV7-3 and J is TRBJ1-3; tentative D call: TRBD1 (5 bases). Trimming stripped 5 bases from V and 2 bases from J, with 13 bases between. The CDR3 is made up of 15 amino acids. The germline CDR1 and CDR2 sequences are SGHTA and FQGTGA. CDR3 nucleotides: TGTGCCAGCAGCCCTCTGATGGGGCCTGGAAACACCATATATTTT. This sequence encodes CASSPLMGPGNTIYF.

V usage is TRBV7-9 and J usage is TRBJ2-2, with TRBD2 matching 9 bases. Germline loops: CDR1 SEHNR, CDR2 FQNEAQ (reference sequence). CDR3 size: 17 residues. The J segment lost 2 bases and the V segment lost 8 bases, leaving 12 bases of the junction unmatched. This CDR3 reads CASLLLASGTNTGELFF. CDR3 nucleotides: TGTGCCAGCCTCCTCTTGGCTAGCGGGACTAACACCGGGGAGCTGTTTTTT.

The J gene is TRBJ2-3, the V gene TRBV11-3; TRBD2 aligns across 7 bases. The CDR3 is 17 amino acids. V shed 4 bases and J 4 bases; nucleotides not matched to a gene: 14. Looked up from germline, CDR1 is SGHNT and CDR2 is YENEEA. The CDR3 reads CASSSPQLALWADTQYF. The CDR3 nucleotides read TGTGCCAGCAGCTCGCCCCAACTAGCGCTTTGGGCAGATACGCAGTATTTT.